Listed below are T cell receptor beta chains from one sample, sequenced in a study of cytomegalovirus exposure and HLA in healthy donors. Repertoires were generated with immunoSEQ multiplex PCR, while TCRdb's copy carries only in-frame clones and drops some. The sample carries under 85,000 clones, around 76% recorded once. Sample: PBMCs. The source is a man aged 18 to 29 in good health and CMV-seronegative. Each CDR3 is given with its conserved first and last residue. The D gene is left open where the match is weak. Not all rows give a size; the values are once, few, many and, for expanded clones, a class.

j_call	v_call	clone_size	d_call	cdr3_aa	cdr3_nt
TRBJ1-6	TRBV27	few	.	CASSLRVGQGNSPLHF	TGTGCCAGCAGTTTAAGGGTGGGGCAGGGCAATTCACCCCTCCACTTT
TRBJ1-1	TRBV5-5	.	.	CASSLIRSGNTEAFF	TGTGCCAGCAGCCTGATAAGGAGTGGGAACACTGAAGCTTTCTTT
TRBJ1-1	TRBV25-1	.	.	CASSDTLGQSYTEAFF	TGTGCCAGCAGTGACACCCTGGGGCAGTCTTACACTGAAGCTTTCTTT
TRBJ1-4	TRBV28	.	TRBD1	CASSWDREGEKLFF	TGTGCCAGCAGCTGGGACAGGGAGGGAGAAAAACTGTTTTTT
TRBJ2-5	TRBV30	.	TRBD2	CAWSPSGGQGYF	TGTGCCTGGTCTCCCAGCGGGGGCCAGGGATACTTC
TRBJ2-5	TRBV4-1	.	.	CASSAVGGAQYF	TGCGCCAGCAGCGCGGTAGGGGGGGCCCAGTACTTC
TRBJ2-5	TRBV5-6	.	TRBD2	CASSLAGAGGLGTQYF	TGTGCCAGCAGCTTGGCCGGTGCGGGGGGGCTAGGGACCCAGTACTTC
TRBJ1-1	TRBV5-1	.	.	CASSPRGGNTEAFF	TGCGCCAGCAGCCCCCGGGGGGGGAACACTGAAGCTTTCTTT
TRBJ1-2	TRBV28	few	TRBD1	CASSPPGTGVDYGYTF	TGTGCCAGCAGTCCCCCCGGGACAGGGGTTGACTATGGCTACACCTTC
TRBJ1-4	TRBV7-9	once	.	CASRENEKLFF	TGTGCCAGCAGGGAGAATGAAAAACTGTTTTTT
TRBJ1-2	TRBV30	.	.	CAWSRDTYYGYTF	TGTGCCTGGAGTAGGGACACCTACTATGGCTACACCTTC
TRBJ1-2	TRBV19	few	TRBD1	CASSIVSAGQGTF	TGTGCCAGTAGTATAGTTTCGGCGGGACAGGGCACCTTC